The 2 T cell receptor beta chains in this list originate from one sample, sequenced in a study of CD8 T cells in Susac syndrome. RNA was extracted with the RNeasy kit, and a quantity of roughly 0.45 to 1 ug was reverse transcribed using random hexamers. From the immunoSEQ multiplex PCR reads, TCRdb called clonotypes with MiXCR, one entry per CDR3 protein. Of 200,000 to 250,000 distinct CDR3 sequences listed, less than 95% were seen once; the top ten hold over 0.15%. Sequenced sample: CD4+ T cells from PBMCs. Source of these receptors: a human donor with Susac syndrome.

The rearrangement links TRBV4-3 to TRBJ2-1; D remains unclear. Trimming left V 1 base short and J 6 bases short, with 19 bases between. Germline V lookup: CDR1 LGHNA, CDR2 YSLEER. This CDR3 is 17 amino acids long. The CDR3 DNA sequence: TGCGCCAGCAGCCAAGGGACGAAGTTGCCCCGGGCCAATGAGCAGTTCTTC. Translated: CASSQGTKLPRANEQFF.

This chain links TRBV2 with TRBJ2-3; 9 nucleotides line up with TRBD2. CDR1 SNHLY and CDR2 FYNNEI come from the germline V gene. The junction had 3 bases not matched to a gene; V was cut back by 2 bases and J by 0 bases. CDR3 size: 16 residues. For the CDR3, the DNA is TGTGCCAGCAGTGAATCTAGCGGGGAGAGCACAGATACGCAGTATTTT. Its protein product is CASSESSGESTDTQYF.